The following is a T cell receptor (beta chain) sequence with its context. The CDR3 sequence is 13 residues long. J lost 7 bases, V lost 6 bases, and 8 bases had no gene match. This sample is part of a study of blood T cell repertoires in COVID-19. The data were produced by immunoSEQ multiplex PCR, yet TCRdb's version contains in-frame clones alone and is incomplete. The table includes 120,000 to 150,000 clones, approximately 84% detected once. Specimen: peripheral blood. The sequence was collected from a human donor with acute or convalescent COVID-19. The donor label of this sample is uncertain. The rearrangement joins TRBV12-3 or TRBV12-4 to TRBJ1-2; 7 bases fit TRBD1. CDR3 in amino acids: CASSSTGMSGYTF. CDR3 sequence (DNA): TGTGCCAGCAGCTCGACAGGGATGAGTGGCTACACCTTC.